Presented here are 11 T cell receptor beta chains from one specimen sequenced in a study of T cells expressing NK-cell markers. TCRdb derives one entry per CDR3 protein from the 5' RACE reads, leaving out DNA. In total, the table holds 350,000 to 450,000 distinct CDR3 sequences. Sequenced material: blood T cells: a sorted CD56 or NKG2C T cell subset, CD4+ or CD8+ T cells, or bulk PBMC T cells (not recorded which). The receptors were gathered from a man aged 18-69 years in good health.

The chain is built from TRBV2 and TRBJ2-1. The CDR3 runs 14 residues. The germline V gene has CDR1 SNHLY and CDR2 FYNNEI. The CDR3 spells CASSDRGSYNEQFF.

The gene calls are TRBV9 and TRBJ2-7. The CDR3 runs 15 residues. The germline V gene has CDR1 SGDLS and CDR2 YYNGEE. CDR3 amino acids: CASSVNAASSYEQYF.

CDR3 protein: CASETGGSGTDTQYF. The V call is TRBV5-1, the J call TRBJ2-3; as DNA is missing, the TRBD1 call by TCRdb cannot be tested. The CDR3 loop spans 15 amino acids. Per germline, CDR1 SGHRS and CDR2 YFSETQ.

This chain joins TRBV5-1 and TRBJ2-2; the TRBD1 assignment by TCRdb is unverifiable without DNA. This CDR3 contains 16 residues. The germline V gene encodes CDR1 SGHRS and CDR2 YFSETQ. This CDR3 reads CASSFNRQGVTGELFF.

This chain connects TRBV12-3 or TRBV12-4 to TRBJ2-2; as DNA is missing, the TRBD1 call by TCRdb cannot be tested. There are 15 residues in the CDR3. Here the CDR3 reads CASSWGLGGAGELFF.

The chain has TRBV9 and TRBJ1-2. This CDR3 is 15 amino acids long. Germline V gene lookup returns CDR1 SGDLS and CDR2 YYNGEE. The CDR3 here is CASSVALTGNYGYTF. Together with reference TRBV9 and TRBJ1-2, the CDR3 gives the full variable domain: DSGVTQTPKHLITATGQRVTLRCSPRSGDLSVYWYQQSLDQGLQFLIQYYNGEERAKGNILERFSAQQFPDLHSELNLSSLELGDSALYFCASSVALTGNYGYTFGSGTRLTVV.

CDR3: CASSPPNNSPLHF. The chain uses TRBV18 and TRBJ1-6. CDR3 length equals 13 residues. CDR1 KGHSH and CDR2 LQKENI come from the germline V gene.

CDR3 protein: CASSLAQGGDTQYF. V usage is TRBV7-3 and J usage is TRBJ2-3; there is no DNA to check the TCRdb D call of TRBD1. CDR3 size: 14 residues. In germline, CDR1 is SGHTA, CDR2 FQGTGA.

CDR3 region: CASSFGLSRAYRGLEQFF. The V and J genes are TRBV12-3 or TRBV12-4 and TRBJ2-1; lacking DNA, the TRBD1 call made by TCRdb goes unchecked. The CDR3 is 18 residues long.

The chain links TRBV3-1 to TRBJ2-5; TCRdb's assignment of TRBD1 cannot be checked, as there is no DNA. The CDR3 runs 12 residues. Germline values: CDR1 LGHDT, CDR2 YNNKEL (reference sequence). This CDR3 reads CASSHRGETQYF.

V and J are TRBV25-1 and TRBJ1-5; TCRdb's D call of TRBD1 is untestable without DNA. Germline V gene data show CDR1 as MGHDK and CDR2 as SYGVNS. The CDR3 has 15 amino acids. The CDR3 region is CASSEGDRSNQPQHF.